This is a list of T cell receptor beta chains from one sample in a study of cytomegalovirus exposure and HLA in healthy donors. The table came from immunoSEQ multiplex PCR; TCRdb's copy has only in-frame clones and leaves some out. The sample records about 130,000 clones, roughly 10% being singletons. Sequenced: PBMCs. The receptors derive from a woman between 18 and 29 years old in good health and CMV-seropositive. The CDR3 runs from the conserved cysteine through the conserved F or W. A D gene is named only where the DNA matches it firmly. Only some rows state a clone size, as once, few, many or a class for expanded clones.

J | size | V | D | DNA | CDR3
TRBJ1-3 | few | TRBV30 | NA | TGTGCCTGGAGTGTAACGGGCTCTGGAAACACCATATATTTT | CAWSVTGSGNTIYF
TRBJ1-4 | few | TRBV6-1 | TRBD1 | TGTGCCGCAAACAGGGGGGTGGCAACTAATGAAAAACTGTTTTTT | CAANRGVATNEKLFF
TRBJ1-1 | few | TRBV7-9 | NA | TGTGCCAGCAGGCTTTCGAAAGGAGAGGCTTTCTTT | CASRLSKGEAFF
TRBJ2-3 | few | TRBV30 | NA | TGTGCCTGGAGTGGAGATACAGATACGCAGTATTTT | CAWSGDTDTQYF
TRBJ2-1 | few | TRBV12-5 | NA | TGTGCTAGTGGTTTGTGGGACTCTCATTACAATGAGCAGTTCTTC | CASGLWDSHYNEQFF
TRBJ2-7 | NA | TRBV6-6 | TRBD2 | TGTGCCAGCAGTTACGGGGGCGGGAGGGCCGTCGGGGAGCAGTACTTC | CASSYGGGRAVGEQYF
TRBJ2-7 | NA | TRBV12-5 | NA | TGTGCTAGTGGTTCAGGACGGGGAACCTACGAGCAGTACTTC | CASGSGRGTYEQYF
TRBJ2-1 | NA | TRBV6-1 | TRBD1 | TGTGCCAGCAGGGGACAGGGCGATGAGCAGTTCTTC | CASRGQGDEQFF
TRBJ2-2 | few | TRBV27 | NA | TGTGCCAGCAGTTTGAGCCAGGTTAGCACCGGGGAGCTGTTTTTT | CASSLSQVSTGELFF
TRBJ1-1 | NA | TRBV7-9 | TRBD1 | TGTGCCAGCAGCGGAGGGGGGCGGACAGGGCGGGGCACTGAAGCTTTCTTT | CASSGGGRTGRGTEAFF
TRBJ2-7 | few | TRBV2 | NA | TGTGCCAGCCGGGTGGGGCAGTTCTACGAGCAGTACTTC | CASRVGQFYEQYF
TRBJ1-6 | few | TRBV6-1 | NA | TGTGCCAGCAGTGAAATCGTTGCGAGCTCCTATAATTCACCCCTCCACTTT | CASSEIVASSYNSPLHF
TRBJ2-2 | NA | TRBV19 | TRBD1 | TGTGCCAGTAAGGGACAGGGGGACACCGGGGAGCTGTTTTTT | CASKGQGDTGELFF
TRBJ1-1 | NA | TRBV7-9 | NA | TGTGCCAGCAGCTTACGGGGGGAAGCGGAAGCTTTCTTT | CASSLRGEAEAFF
TRBJ2-1 | NA | TRBV11-2 | NA | TGTGCCAGCAGCTTACGGGACTGGAGCAATGAGCAGTTCTTC | CASSLRDWSNEQFF
TRBJ2-3 | many | TRBV11-2 | NA | TGTGCCAGCAGCTTATCGCAGGGGACCACAGATACGCAGTATTTT | CASSLSQGTTDTQYF
TRBJ2-1 | few | TRBV4-1 | TRBD2 | TGCGCCAGCAGCCAAGGGATCTATAGCGGGAGATATTACAATGAGCAGTTCTTC | CASSQGIYSGRYYNEQFF
TRBJ2-3 | few | TRBV6-5 | TRBD2 | TGTGCCAGCAGCCCGGGACTAGCGGGGAATACGCAGTATTTT | CASSPGLAGNTQYF
TRBJ2-1 | few | TRBV20-1 | NA | TGCAGTGCTGGAGGCGGGGCGGAGCAGTTCTTC | CSAGGGAEQFF
TRBJ2-3 | NA | TRBV14 | NA | TGTGCCAGCAGCCAACGAGGTAGCAGCTATTATAGCACAGATACGCAGTATTTT | CASSQRGSSYYSTDTQYF
TRBJ1-2 | NA | TRBV10-3 | TRBD1 | TGTGCCATCAGCACGGGACAGGGAGACGGCTACACCTTC | CAISTGQGDGYTF
TRBJ1-3 | few | TRBV6-5 | NA | TGTGCCAGCAGCTACCCCCCCGAGCAATCTGGAAACACCATATATTTT | CASSYPPEQSGNTIYF